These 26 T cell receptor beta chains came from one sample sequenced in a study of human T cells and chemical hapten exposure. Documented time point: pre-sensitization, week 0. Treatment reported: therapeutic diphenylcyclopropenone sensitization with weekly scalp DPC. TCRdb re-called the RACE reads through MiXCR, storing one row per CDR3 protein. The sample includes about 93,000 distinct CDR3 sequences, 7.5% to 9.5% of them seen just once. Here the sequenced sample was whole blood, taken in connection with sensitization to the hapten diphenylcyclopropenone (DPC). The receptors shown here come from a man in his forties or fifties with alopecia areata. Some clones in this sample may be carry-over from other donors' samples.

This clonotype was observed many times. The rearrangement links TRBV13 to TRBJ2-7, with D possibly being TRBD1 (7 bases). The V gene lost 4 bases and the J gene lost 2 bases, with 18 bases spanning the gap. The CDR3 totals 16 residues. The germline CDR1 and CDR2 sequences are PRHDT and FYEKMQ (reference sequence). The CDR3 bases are TGTGCCAGCAGCTCCACCCTCAGGGGGAGGACCTACGAGCAGTACGTC. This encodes CASSSTLRGRTYEQYV.

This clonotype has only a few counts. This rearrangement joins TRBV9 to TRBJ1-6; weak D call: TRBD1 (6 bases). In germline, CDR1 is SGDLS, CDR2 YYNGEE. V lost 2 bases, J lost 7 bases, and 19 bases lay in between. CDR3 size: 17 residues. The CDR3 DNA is TGTGCCAGCAGCGTTTCTATCGGGACATCGGGCAATTCACCCCTCCACTTT. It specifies CASSVSIGTSGNSPLHF. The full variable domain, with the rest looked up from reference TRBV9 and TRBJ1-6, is DSGVTQTPKHLITATGQRVTLRCSPRSGDLSVYWYQQSLDQGLQFLIQYYNGEERAKGNILERFSAQQFPDLHSELNLSSLELGDSALYFCASSVSIGTSGNSPLHFGNGTRLTVT.

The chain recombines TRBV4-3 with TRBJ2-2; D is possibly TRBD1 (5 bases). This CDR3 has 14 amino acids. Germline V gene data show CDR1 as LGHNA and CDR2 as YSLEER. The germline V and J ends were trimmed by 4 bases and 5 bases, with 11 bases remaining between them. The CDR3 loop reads CASSLQGGTGELFF. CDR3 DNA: TGCGCCAGCAGCCTCCAGGGCGGTACCGGGGAGCTGTTTTTT.

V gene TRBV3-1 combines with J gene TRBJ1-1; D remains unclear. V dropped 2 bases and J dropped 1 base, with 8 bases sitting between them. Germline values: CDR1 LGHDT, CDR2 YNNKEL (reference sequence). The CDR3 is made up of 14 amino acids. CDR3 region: CASSQSSGNTEAFF. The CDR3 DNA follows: TGTGCCAGCAGCCAAAGTTCAGGGAACACTGAAGCTTTCTTT.

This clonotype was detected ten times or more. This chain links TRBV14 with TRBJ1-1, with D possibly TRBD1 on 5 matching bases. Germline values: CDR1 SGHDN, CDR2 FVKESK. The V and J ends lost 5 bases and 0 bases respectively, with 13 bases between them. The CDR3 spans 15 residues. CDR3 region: CASSFWDGLNTEAFF. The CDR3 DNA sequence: TGTGCCAGCAGCTTTTGGGACGGATTGAACACTGAAGCTTTCTTT. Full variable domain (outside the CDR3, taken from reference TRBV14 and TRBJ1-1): EAGVTQFPSHSVIEKGQTVTLRCDPISGHDNLYWYRRVMGKEIKFLLHFVKESKQDESGMPNNRFLAERTGGTYSTLKVQPAELEDSGVYFCASSFWDGLNTEAFFGQGTRLTVV.

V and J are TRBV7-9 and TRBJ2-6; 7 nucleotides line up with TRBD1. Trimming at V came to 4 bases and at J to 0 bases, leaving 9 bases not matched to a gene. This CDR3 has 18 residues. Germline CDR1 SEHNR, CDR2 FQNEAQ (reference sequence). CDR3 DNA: TGTGCCAGCAGCTCCCGAAGGGACAGTTACTCTGGGGCCAACGTCCTGACTTTC. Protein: CASSSRRDSYSGANVLTF.

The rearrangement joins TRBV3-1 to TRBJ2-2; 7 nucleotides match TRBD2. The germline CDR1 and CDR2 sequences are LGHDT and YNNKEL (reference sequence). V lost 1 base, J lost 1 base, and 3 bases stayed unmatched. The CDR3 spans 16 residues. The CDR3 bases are TGTGCCAGCAGCCAAGGGCTAGCGGTGAACACCGGGGAGCTGTTTTTT. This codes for CASSQGLAVNTGELFF.

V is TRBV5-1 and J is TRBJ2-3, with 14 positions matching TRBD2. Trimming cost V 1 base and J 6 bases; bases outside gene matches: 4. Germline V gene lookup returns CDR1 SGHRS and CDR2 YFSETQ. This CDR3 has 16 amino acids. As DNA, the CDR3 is TGCGCCAGCAGCTTGCCCGGGACTAGCGGGAGTGATACGCAGTATTTT. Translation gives CASSLPGTSGSDTQYF.

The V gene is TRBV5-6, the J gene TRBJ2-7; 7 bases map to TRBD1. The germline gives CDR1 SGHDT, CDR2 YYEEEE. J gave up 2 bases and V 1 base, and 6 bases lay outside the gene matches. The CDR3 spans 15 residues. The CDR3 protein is CASSLSQGIAYEQYV. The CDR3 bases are TGTGCCAGCAGCTTGTCACAGGGGATAGCCTACGAGCAGTACGTC.

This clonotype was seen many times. The DNA of the CDR3 is TGCGCCAGCAGCCTTACCAGGGGGCCGCACAATGAGCAGTTCTTC. Protein: CASSLTRGPHNEQFF. The chain carries TRBV5-1 and TRBJ2-1, with 8 bases matching TRBD1. This CDR3 has 15 residues. Germline lookup yields CDR1 SGHRS and CDR2 YFSETQ. With 4 bases clipped from V and 5 bases from J, the junction kept 8 bases outside the gene matches.

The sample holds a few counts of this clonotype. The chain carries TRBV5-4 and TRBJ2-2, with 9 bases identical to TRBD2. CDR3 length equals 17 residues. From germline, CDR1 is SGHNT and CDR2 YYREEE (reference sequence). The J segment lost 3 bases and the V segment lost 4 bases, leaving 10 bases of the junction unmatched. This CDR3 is CASSPSGTSTYTGELFF. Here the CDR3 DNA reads TGTGCCAGCAGCCCATCCGGGACTAGCACTTACACCGGGGAGCTGTTTTTT.

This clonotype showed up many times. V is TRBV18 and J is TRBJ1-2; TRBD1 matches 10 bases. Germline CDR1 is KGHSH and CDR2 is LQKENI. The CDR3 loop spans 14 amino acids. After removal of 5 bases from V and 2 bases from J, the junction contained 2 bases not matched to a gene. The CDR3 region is CASSAGQGNYGYTF. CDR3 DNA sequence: TGTGCCAGCTCAGCGGGACAGGGGAACTATGGCTACACCTTC.

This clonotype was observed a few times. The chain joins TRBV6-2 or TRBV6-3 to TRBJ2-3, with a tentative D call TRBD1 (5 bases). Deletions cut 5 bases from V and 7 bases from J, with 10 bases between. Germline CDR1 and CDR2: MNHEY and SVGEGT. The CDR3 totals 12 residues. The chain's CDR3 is CASSQTVYTQYF. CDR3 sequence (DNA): TGTGCCAGCAGTCAGACAGTTTATACGCAGTATTTT.

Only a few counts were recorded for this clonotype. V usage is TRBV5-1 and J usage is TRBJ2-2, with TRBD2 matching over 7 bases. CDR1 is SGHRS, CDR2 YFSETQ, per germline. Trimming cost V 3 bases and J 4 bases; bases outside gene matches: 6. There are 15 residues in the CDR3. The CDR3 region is CASSSGLVGTGELFF. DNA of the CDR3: TGCGCCAGCAGCTCCGGACTAGTTGGCACCGGGGAGCTGTTTTTT. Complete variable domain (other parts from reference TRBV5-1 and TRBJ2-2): KAGVTQTPRYLIKTRGQQVTLSCSPISGHRSVSWYQQTPGQGLQFLFEYFSETQRNKGNFPGRFSGRQFSNSRSEMNVSTLELGDSALYLCASSSGLVGTGELFFGEGSRLTVL.

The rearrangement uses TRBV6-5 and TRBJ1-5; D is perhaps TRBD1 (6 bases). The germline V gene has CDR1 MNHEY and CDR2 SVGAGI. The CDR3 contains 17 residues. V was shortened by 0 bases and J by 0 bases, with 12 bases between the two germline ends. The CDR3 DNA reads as TGTGCCAGCAGTTACTCGGCAGGGGATTATAGCAATCAGCCCCAGCATTTT. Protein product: CASSYSAGDYSNQPQHF.

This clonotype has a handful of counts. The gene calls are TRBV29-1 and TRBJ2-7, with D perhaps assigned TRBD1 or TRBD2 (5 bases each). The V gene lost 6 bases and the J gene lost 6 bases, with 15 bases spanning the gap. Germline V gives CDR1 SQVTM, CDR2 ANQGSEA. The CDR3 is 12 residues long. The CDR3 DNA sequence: TGCAGCGTCGGGACGGCGGGCGGCGAGCAGTACTTC. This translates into CSVGTAGGEQYF.

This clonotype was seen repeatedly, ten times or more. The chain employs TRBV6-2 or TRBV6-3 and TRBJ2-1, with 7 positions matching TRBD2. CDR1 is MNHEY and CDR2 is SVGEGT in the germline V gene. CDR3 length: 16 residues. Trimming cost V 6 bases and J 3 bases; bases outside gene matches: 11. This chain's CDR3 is CASRPNSSGFYNEQFF. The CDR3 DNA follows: TGTGCCAGCAGACCTAATTCTAGCGGATTCTACAATGAGCAGTTCTTC.

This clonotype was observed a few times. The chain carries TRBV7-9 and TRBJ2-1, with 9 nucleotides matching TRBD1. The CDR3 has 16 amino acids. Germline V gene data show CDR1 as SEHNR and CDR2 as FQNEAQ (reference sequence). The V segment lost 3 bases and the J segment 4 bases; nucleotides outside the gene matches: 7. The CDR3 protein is CASSFYPDRGYNEQFF. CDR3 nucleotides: TGTGCCAGCAGCTTTTACCCGGACAGGGGTTACAATGAGCAGTTCTTC. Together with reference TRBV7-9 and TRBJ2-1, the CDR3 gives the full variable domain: DTGVSQNPRHKITKRGQNVTFRCDPISEHNRLYWYRQTLGQGPEFLTYFQNEAQLEKSRLLSDRFSAERPKGSFSTLEIQRTEQGDSAMYLCASSFYPDRGYNEQFFGPGTRLTVL.

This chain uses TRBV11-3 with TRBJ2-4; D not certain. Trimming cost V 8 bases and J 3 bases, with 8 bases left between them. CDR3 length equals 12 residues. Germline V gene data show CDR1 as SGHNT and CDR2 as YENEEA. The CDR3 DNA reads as TGTGCCAGCGGTAGAGGCAAAAACATTCAGTACTTC. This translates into CASGRGKNIQYF. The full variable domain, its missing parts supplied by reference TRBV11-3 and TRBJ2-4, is EAGVVQSPRYKIIEKKQPVAFWCNPISGHNTLYWYLQNLGQGPELLIRYENEEAVDDSQLPKDRFSAERLKGVDSTLKIQPAELGDSAVYLCASGRGKNIQYFGAGTRLSVL.

The CDR3 nucleotides read TGTGCCAGCAGCGGGGTCGGGGATGAGCAGTTCTTC. Amino acid sequence: CASSGVGDEQFF. V is TRBV9 and J is TRBJ2-1; a weak D match, TRBD2 (5 bases). The V gene lost 3 bases and the J gene lost 8 bases, with 9 bases spanning the gap. The CDR3 sequence is 12 residues long. CDR1 is SGDLS, CDR2 YYNGEE, per germline.

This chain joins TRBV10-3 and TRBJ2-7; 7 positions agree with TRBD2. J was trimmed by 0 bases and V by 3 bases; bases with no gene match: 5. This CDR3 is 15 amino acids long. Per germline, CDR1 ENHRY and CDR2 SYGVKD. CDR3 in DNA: TGTGCCATCAGTGACTATACTAGCGTCTCCTACGAGCAGTACTTC. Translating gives CAISDYTSVSYEQYF.

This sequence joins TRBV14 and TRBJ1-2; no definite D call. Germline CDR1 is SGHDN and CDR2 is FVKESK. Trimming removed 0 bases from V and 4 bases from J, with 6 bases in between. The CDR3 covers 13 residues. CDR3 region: CASSQETAYGYTF. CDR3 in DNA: TGTGCCAGCAGCCAAGAGACGGCCTATGGCTACACCTTC.

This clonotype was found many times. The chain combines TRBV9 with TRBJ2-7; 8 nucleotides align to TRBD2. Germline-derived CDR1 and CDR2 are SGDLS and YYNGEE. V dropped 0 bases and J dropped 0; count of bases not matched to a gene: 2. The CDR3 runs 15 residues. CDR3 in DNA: TGTGCCAGCAGCGTAGAGGCGGGAGGCTCCTACGAGCAGTACTTC. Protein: CASSVEAGGSYEQYF.

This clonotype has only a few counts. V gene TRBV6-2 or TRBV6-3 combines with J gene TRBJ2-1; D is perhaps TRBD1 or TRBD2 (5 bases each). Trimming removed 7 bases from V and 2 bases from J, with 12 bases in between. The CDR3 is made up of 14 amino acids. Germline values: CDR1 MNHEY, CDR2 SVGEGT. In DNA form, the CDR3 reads TGTGCCAGCATCCGGGACCCCGCCTACAATGAGCAGTTCTTC. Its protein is CASIRDPAYNEQFF.

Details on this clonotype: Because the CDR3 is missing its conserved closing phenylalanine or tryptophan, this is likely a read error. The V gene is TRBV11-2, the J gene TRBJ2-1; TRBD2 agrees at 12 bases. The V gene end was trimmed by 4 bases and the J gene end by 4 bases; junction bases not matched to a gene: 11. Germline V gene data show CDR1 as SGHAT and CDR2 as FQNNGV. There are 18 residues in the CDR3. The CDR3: CASSSTRLAGVGYNEQFL. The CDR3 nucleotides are TGTGCCAGCAGCTCCACCAGACTAGCGGGAGTGGGGTACAATGAGCAGTTCCTC.

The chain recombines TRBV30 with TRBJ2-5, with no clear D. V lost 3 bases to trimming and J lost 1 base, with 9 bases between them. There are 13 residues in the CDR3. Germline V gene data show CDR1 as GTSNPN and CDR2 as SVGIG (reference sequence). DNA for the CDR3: TGTGCCTGGAGCGGAAGTATCCAAGAGACCCAGTACTTC. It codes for CAWSGSIQETQYF. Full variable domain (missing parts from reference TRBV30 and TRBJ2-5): SQTIHQWPATLVQPVGSPLSLECTVEGTSNPNLYWYRQAAGRGLQLLFYSVGIGQISSEVPQNLSASRPQDRQFILSSKKLLLSDSGFYLCAWSGSIQETQYFGPGTRLLVL.